This TCR beta chain was retrieved from a study of blood T cell repertoires in COVID-19 (dated by TCRdb to the early 2020s). Some background on the complete study: Samples covering the acute and convalescent phases of COVID-19 were provided by collaborators in the United States, Italy and Spain. The sample metadata nearly always contained a de-identified subject ID, COVID-19 status, age in years and sex. Samples were obtained from the ongoing ImmuneRACE study (first 160 participants) and from 1,254 subjects provided by 6 global collaborators. The prospective study material was composed of cDNA or gDNA derived from T cells, B-cell-depleted T cells, or PBMCs. HLA class I and class II types, where available, came from metadata supplied by the sample provider rather than from assay-based typing. Subjects who had been exposed to COVID-19, were actively infected with it, or had recovered from it provided the deeply sampled blood TCRbeta repertoires that made up the dataset. The repertoires were released in a freely available public database intended as a resource for research on the immune response to SARS-CoV-2. Paper-wide results and their limitations: Clinical and demographic metadata were provided uncurated, with the amount varying by source and participant.

The immunoSEQ Assay, a bias-controlled multiplex PCR, was used to amplify TCRbeta CDR3 regions from genomic DNA. The study's own analysis went as follows. The number of nucleated cells in each sample was estimated from the amplification of reference gene primers within the assay. Sequence reads were collapsed and filtered to measure the absolute abundance of every unique TCRbeta CDR3 rearrangement. For each sample, productive Simpson clonality was calculated as the square root of Simpson's diversity index across productive rearrangements. Held by TCRdb, this immuneACCESS table contains in-frame sequences only and omits some clones. Under half of the omission traces to an unresolved V gene where checked; the cause of the rest is unknown. That table supplies the V and J calls and clone size; D and trimming were determined from the DNA. Here the sample has 180,000 or so clones; roughly 86% occur a single time. The ten largest clones capture 7% of the sample.

The collaborating institutions used their own protocols to collect whole blood in K2EDTA tubes. For TCRbeta analysis, collaborators shipped samples as frozen whole blood, isolated PBMCs, or DNA extracted from either of those sample types. Notes on this clone: Its antigen specificity is not known. Base-call qualities are not available, and no considerably larger clone is one nucleotide away.

The TCR sequence derives from an elderly woman in a cohort sampled during active or convalescent COVID-19. Sequences were obtained from peripheral blood.

The CDR3: CAISESKGRNQPQHF. The DNA is TGTGCCATCAGTGAGTCGAAGGGGCGCAATCAGCCCCAGCATTTT. This chain is built from TRBV10-3 and TRBJ1-5, with TRBD1 tentatively as D gene (5 bases match). Sequences ENHRY (CDR1) and SYGVKD (CDR2) are obtained from the germline V gene. The CDR3 holds 15 amino acids from the cysteine to the phenylalanine. Solely the CDR3 DNA is kept, with 45 bases framed from the first base. At the junction V is shortened by 0 bases and J by 2 bases, with 8 bases in between.